Following are 15 T cell receptor beta chains from one sample sequenced in a study of T cell changes during pregnancy in multiple sclerosis. TCRdb keeps only in-frame clones here, not all; method: immunoSEQ multiplex PCR. The sample lists 90,000 or so clones, about 93% occurring once. The sample in question was peripheral blood, obtained after pregnancy. The source of these receptors is a female donor in good health, enrolled as a control in a pregnancy study.

The rearrangement uses TRBV2 and TRBJ2-2, with TRBD1 matching 8 bases. Germline assignment: CDR1 SNHLY and CDR2 FYNNEI. With V trimmed by 5 bases and J by 15 bases, 17 bases remained unmatched. This CDR3 comprises 15 residues. The CDR3 region has the DNA TGTGCCAGCAGTTTCCACGGTGGTGGGCAGGGGGCGTTGTTTTTT. Translating it yields CASSFHGGGQGALFF.

The gene calls are TRBV5-6 and TRBJ2-5; TRBD1 is a possible D gene (5 bases). Trimming took off 2 bases at V and 3 bases at J, with 14 bases between the two ends. This CDR3 comprises 15 residues. Germline V gene data show CDR1 as SGHDT and CDR2 as YYEEEE. The CDR3 loop is CASSFGGQGEETQYF. In DNA, the CDR3 is TGTGCCAGCAGCTTTGGTGGGCAGGGCGAAGAGACCCAGTACTTC.

This clone was seen only once. V usage is TRBV5-4 and J usage is TRBJ2-5, with 10 bases lining up with TRBD1. Germline V lookup: CDR1 SGHNT, CDR2 YYREEE (reference sequence). The V segment lost 4 bases and the J segment 0 bases; nucleotides outside the gene matches: 3. CDR3 length: 15 amino acids. The CDR3 reads CASSEGQGYQETQYF. The CDR3 DNA follows: TGTGCCAGCAGCGAGGGACAGGGGTACCAAGAGACCCAGTACTTC. The complete variable domain, with remaining parts taken from reference TRBV5-4 and TRBJ2-5, reads ETGVTQSPTHLIKTRGQQVTLRCSSQSGHNTVSWYQQALGQGPQFIFQYYREEENGRGNFPPRFSGLQFPNYSSELNVNALELDDSALYLCASSEGQGYQETQYFGPGTRLLVL.

J is TRBJ2-2 and V is TRBV11-2, with a weak D call TRBD2 (6 bases). CDR1 and CDR2 (germline): SGHAT, FQNNGV. Trimming shortened V by 9 bases and J by 0 bases, and 14 bases separated the two germline ends. The CDR3 extends over 15 amino acids. CDR3 sequence (DNA): TGTGCCAGTTCATTTAGCGGAACGAACACCGGGGAGCTGTTTTTT. Encoded protein: CASSFSGTNTGELFF. Supplemented by reference TRBV11-2 and TRBJ2-2, the full variable domain reads EAGVAQSPRYKIIEKRQSVAFWCNPISGHATLYWYQQILGQGPKLLIQFQNNGVVDDSQLPKDRFSAERLKGVDSTLKIQPAKLEDSAVYLCASSFSGTNTGELFFGEGSRLTVL.

This chain uses TRBV2 with TRBJ2-3, with 8 positions matching TRBD1. The CDR3 runs 17 residues. From germline, CDR1 is SNHLY and CDR2 FYNNEI. V dropped 0 bases and J dropped 3; count of bases not matched to a gene: 8. CDR3 protein: CASSEADRGPATDTQYF. In nucleotides, the CDR3 is TGTGCCAGCAGTGAAGCCGACAGGGGTCCGGCAACAGATACGCAGTATTTT. Filled out from reference TRBV2 and TRBJ2-3, the complete variable domain reads EPEVTQTPSHQVTQMGQEVILRCVPISNHLYFYWYRQILGQKVEFLVSFYNNEISEKSEIFDDQFSVERPDGSNFTLKIRSTKLEDSAMYFCASSEADRGPATDTQYFGPGTRLTVL.

The chain uses TRBV20-1 and TRBJ1-1; no clear D. Trimming pared 3 bases from V and 11 bases from J, leaving 13 bases between. Germline V gives CDR1 DFQATT, CDR2 SNEGSKA (reference sequence). This CDR3 is built from 11 residues. DNA for the CDR3: TGCAGTGCTAGCCCCACCTCCGGGGCTTTCTTT. Its translation is CSASPTSGAFF.

CDR3 nucleotides: TGTGCCAGCAGCCAAGATCGGCTCCCCGGGGAGACCCAGTACTTC. Translating gives CASSQDRLPGETQYF. J is TRBJ2-5 and V is TRBV14; D gene ambiguous. Trimming stripped 0 bases from V and 5 bases from J, with 13 bases between. CDR3 size: 15 residues. Looked up from germline, CDR1 is SGHDN and CDR2 is FVKESK.

This clone was found once. The CDR3 spells CASTSLDRDETNEKLFF. The CDR3 DNA follows: TGTGCCAGTACCTCCCTTGACAGGGACGAAACTAATGAAAAACTGTTTTTT. This rearrangement joins TRBV19 to TRBJ1-4, with 7 bases lining up with TRBD1. Germline CDR1 and CDR2: LNHDA and SQIVND (reference sequence). V gave up 7 bases and J gave up 1 base; unmatched junction bases: 12. This CDR3 has 17 amino acids.

This clone has just one count. V usage is TRBV5-4 and J usage is TRBJ2-3; D may be TRBD2 (6 bases). The ends were cut back, 0 bases at V and 0 bases at J, with 11 bases in the middle. The CDR3 totals 16 residues. Germline CDR1 and CDR2: SGHNT and YYREEE (reference sequence). The CDR3 region is CASSLAGEASTDTQYF. CDR3 in DNA: TGTGCCAGCAGCTTGGCGGGAGAGGCTAGCACAGATACGCAGTATTTT.

The genes are TRBV5-6 and TRBJ2-3; D is unclear. Trimming shortened V by 1 base and J by 1 base, and 10 bases separated the two germline ends. The germline CDR1 and CDR2 sequences are SGHDT and YYEEEE. This CDR3 has 15 amino acids. CDR3 in amino acids: CASSLRTVGTDTQYF. In nucleotides, the CDR3 is TGTGCCAGCAGCTTGCGCACGGTGGGCACAGATACGCAGTATTTT.

The J gene is TRBJ2-3, the V gene TRBV11-2; perhaps TRBD2 as D (7 bases). The CDR3 is 15 residues long. Trimming stripped 5 bases from V and 6 bases from J, with 18 bases between. CDR1 is SGHAT and CDR2 is FQNNGV in the germline V gene. Here the CDR3 DNA reads TGTGCCAGCAGCCGACACGGGGGGCGAGGTGATACGCAGTATTTT. Amino acids: CASSRHGGRGDTQYF.

Worth noting for this clone: Compared with germline, one end of the junction differs, possibly owing to a read error. The gene calls are TRBV7-8 and TRBJ2-7; D gene uncertain. The germline CDR1 and CDR2 sequences are SGHVS and FQNEAQ. This CDR3 region has 13 residues. The CDR3 is CASCISSSHEQYF. The CDR3 bases are TGTGCCAGCTGCATCTCAAGCTCCCACGAGCAGTACTTC.

The chain combines TRBV2 with TRBJ1-5, with D unresolved. V shed 3 bases and J shed 4 bases, with 4 bases lying between them. CDR1 is SNHLY, CDR2 FYNNEI, per germline. This CDR3 has 12 amino acids. The CDR3 here is CASSDRNQPQHF. The DNA for the CDR3 is TGTGCCAGCAGTGATCGGAATCAGCCCCAGCATTTT.

The chain combines TRBV5-5 with TRBJ1-1; no firm D call. The CDR3 contains 16 residues. Trimming took off 0 bases at V and 0 bases at J, with 12 bases between the two ends. Germline V gene lookup returns CDR1 SGHKS and CDR2 YYEKEE (reference sequence). The CDR3 DNA reads as TGTGCCAGCAGCTTGGCCTGGGAGTCCATGAACACTGAAGCTTTCTTT. Amino acid sequence: CASSLAWESMNTEAFF.

This sequence joins TRBV2 and TRBJ1-4; tentative D call: TRBD1 (6 bases). V lost 6 bases, J lost 3 bases, and 8 bases lay in between. The V gene's germline CDR1 is SNHLY and CDR2 FYNNEI. The CDR3 runs 13 residues. CDR3 region: CASRTGPNEKLFF. CDR3 nucleotide sequence: TGTGCCAGCAGAACAGGGCCTAATGAAAAACTGTTTTTT.